This T cell receptor beta chain stems from a study of blood T cell repertoires in COVID-19. There are 16 residues in the CDR3. Per the germline V gene, CDR1 is LGHNA and CDR2 is YSLEER. V lost 1 base and J 5 bases, leaving 12 bases between the germline ends. The assay was immunoSEQ multiplex PCR, and TCRdb's table has in-frame clones only and misses some. This sample carries about 40,000 clones, 70% to 90% of them seen once, and the ten largest clones take around 15%. This receptor was taken from a man in his sixties or seventies with active COVID-19. The sequencing sample was made of peripheral blood. The gene calls are TRBV4-3 and TRBJ1-6; D remains unclear. The CDR3 protein is CASSQGAPGNNSPLHF. The CDR3, as DNA: TGCGCCAGCAGCCAAGGAGCCCCGGGTAATAATTCACCCCTCCACTTT.